This T cell receptor (beta chain) was recorded in a study of cytomegalovirus exposure and HLA in healthy donors. This clone was found once. PCR used 60 Vbeta primers and 13 Jbeta primers. Profiling relied on immunoSEQ multiplex PCR, and the TCRdb table lists in-frame clones only, not all of them. Among about 160,000 clones listed, over 65% were seen once. Per the germline V gene, CDR1 is MNHNS and CDR2 is SASEGT. Trimming removed 4 bases from V and 7 bases from J, with 14 bases in between. The CDR3 is 13 amino acids. Sequencing was performed on PBMCs. The chain employs TRBV6-1 and TRBJ2-7; possible D gene TRBD2, 5 bases. The TCR sequence derives from a woman aged 35 to 49 in good health and CMV-seronegative. DNA of the CDR3: TGTGCCAGCAGTGTAGGCAGTGAGGGAGAGCAGTACTTC. Encoded protein: CASSVGSEGEQYF.